This TCR beta chain was sequenced in a study of T cells in Graves' hyperthyroidism and ophthalmopathy. Overall study context: Peripheral blood was secured at the point of initial diagnosis, before any treatment. Findings of the study overall: Before onset, by a median of approximately 6.2 months, the model predicted ophthalmopathy. Blood also held most thyroid clonotypes expanded beyond 0.001.

This clonotype was counted ten times or more. What it binds is unknown. Amplified regions were TCR beta CDR3 sequences from RNA transcripts. HTBI primers drove first-round RT-PCR of the TCR CDR3. TCRdb re-analysed the multiplex PCR reads in MiXCR, keeping a single row per CDR3 protein. This repertoire shows some 400,000 distinct CDR3 sequences, around 14% found once; its top ten account for more than 9.5%. The germline V gene encodes CDR1 MNHEY and CDR2 SVGAGI. V lost 0 bases to trimming and J lost 4 bases; unmatched junction nucleotides: 7. The CDR3 consists of 16 residues. The patients, who ranged from 18 to 65 in age, presented with newly diagnosed hyperthyroidism lasting under 2 months.

This TCR was sampled from a woman aged 55-75 years with Graves' hyperthyroidism. J is TRBJ1-2 and V is TRBV6-5; TRBD1 agrees at 8 bases. The specimen sequenced was blood. In DNA, the CDR3 is TGTGCCAGCAGTTACTCGGGCCAGGGGGCAACCTATGGCTACACCTTC. This gives the protein CASSYSGQGATYGYTF.